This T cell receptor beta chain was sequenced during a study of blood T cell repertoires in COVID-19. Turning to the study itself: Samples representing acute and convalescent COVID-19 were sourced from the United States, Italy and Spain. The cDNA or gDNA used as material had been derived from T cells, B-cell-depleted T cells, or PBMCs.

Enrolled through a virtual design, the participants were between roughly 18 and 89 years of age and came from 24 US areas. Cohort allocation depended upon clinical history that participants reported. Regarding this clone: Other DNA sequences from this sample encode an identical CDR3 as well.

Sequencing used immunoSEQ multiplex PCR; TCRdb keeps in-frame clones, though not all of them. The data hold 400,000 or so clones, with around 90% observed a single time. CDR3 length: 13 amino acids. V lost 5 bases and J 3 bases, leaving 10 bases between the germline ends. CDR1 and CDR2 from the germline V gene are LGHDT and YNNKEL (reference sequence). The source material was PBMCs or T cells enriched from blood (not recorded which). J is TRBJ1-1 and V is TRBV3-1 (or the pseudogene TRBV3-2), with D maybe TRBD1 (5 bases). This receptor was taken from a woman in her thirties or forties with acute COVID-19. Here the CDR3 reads CASSLTGDTEAFF. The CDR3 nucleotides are TGTGCCAGCAGCTTAACGGGGGACACTGAAGCTTTCTTT.